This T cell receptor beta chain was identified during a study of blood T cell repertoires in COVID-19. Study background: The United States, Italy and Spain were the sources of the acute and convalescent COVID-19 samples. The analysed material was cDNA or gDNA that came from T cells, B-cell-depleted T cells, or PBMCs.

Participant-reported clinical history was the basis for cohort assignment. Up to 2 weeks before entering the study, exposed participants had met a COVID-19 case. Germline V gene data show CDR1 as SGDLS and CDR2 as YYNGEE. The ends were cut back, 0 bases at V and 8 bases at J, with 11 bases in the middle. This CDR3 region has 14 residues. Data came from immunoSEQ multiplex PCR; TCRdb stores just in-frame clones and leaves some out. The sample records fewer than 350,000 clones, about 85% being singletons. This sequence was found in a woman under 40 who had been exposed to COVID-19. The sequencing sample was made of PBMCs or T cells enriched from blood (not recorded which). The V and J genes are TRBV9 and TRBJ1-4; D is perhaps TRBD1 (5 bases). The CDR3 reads CASSVEVRAEKLFF. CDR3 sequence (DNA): TGTGCCAGCAGCGTAGAGGTCAGGGCGGAAAAACTGTTTTTT.